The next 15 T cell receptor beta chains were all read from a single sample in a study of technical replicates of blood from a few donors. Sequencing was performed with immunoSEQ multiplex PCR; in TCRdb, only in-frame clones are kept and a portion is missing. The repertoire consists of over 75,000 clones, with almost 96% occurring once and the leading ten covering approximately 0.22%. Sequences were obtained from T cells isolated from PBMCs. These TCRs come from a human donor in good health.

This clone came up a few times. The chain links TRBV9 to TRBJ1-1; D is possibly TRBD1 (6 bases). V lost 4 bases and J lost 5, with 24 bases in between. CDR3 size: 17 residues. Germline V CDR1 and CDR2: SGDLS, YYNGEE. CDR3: CASSHIAGAGPGTEAFF. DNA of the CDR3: TGTGCCAGCAGCCACATTGCGGGGGCAGGTCCGGGTACTGAAGCTTTCTTT.

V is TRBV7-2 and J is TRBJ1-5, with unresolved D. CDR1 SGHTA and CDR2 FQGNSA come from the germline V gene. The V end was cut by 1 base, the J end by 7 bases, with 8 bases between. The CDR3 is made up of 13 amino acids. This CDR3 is CASSLVYGQPQHF. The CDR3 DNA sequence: TGTGCCAGCAGCTTAGTATACGGGCAGCCCCAGCATTTT.

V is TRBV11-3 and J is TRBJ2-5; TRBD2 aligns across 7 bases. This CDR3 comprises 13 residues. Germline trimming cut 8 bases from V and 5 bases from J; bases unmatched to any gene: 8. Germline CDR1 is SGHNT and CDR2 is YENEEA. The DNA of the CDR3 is TGTGCCAGCGAGGGAGGGGCGTCGGAGACCCAGTACTTC. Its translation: CASEGGASETQYF.

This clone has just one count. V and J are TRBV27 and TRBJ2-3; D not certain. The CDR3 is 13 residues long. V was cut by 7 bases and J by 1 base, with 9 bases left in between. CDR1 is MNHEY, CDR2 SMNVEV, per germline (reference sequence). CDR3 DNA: TGTGCCAGCACCCCTATTGGCACAGATACGCAGTATTTT. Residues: CASTPIGTDTQYF.

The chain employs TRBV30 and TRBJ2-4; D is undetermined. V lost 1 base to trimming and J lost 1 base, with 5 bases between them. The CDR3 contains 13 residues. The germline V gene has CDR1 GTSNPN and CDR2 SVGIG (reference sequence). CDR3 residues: CAWSGLAKNIQYF. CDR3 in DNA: TGTGCCTGGAGTGGACTGGCCAAAAACATTCAGTACTTC.

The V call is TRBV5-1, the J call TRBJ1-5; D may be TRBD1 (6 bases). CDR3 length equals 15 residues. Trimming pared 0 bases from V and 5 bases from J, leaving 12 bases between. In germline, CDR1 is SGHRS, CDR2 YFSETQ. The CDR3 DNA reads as TGCGCCAGCAGCTTGGCGCCAGGGGCAGATCAGCCCCAGCATTTT. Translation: CASSLAPGADQPQHF.

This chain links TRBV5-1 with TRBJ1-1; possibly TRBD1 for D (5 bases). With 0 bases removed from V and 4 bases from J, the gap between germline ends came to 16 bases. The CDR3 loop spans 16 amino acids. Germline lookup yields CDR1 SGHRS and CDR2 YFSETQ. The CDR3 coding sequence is TGCGCCAGCAGCTTGGAAGGGAGGGGTGGACGCACTGAAGCTTTCTTT. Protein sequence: CASSLEGRGGRTEAFF.

CDR3 protein: CRWVWREQGTDSYGYTF. DNA for the CDR3: TGCAGGTGGGTCTGGCGTGAACAGGGGACCGACTCCTATGGCTACACCTTC. The gene calls are TRBV29-1 and TRBJ1-2, with TRBD1 identical over 7 bases. The germline V gene has CDR1 SQVTM and CDR2 ANQGSEA. This CDR3 is built from 17 residues.

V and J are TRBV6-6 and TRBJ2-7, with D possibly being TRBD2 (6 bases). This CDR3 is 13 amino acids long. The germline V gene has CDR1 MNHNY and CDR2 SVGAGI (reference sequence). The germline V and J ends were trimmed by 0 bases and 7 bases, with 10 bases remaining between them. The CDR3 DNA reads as TGTGCCAGCAGTTACTCTGGGGCGGGGGAGCAGTACTTC. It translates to CASSYSGAGEQYF.

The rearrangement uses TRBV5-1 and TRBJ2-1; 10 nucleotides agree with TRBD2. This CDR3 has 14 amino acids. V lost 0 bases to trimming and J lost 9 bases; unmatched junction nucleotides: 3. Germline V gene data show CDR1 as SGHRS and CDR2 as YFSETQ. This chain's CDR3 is CASSLASGSIEQFF. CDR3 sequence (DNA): TGCGCCAGCAGCTTGGCTAGCGGGAGTATTGAGCAGTTCTTC.

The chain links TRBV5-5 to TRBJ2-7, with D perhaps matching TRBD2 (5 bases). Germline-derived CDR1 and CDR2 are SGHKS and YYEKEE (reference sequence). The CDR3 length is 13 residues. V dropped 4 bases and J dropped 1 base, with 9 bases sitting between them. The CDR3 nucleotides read TGTGCCAGCAGCCCTAGCCGGTCCTACGAGCAGTACTTC. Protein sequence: CASSPSRSYEQYF.

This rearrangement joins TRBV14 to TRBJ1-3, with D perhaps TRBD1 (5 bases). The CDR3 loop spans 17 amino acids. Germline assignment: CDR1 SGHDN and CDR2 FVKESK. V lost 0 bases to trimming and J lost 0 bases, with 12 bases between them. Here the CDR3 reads CASSQERWGGSGNTIYF. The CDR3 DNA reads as TGTGCCAGCAGCCAAGAACGTTGGGGGGGCTCTGGAAACACCATATATTTT.

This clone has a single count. CDR3 sequence reads: CASSSREAGGFNEQFF. The CDR3, as DNA: TGTGCCAGCAGTTCCCGGGAAGCAGGGGGTTTCAATGAGCAGTTCTTC. This chain uses TRBV27 with TRBJ2-1; 7 bases align to TRBD1. The CDR3 has 16 amino acids. The V and J ends lost 4 bases and 6 bases, in that order; junction bases with no gene match: 12. Looked up from germline, CDR1 is MNHEY and CDR2 is SMNVEV (reference sequence).

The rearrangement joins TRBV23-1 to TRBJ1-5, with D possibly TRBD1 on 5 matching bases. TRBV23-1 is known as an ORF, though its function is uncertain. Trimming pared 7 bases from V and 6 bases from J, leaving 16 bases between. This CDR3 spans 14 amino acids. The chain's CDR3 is CASNSYFDSQPQHF. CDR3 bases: TGCGCCAGCAATTCGTACTTTGACAGTCAGCCCCAGCATTTT.

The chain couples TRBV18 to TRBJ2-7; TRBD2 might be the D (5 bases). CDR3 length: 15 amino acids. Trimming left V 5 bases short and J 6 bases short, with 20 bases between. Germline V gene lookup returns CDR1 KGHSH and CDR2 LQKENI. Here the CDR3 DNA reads TGTGCCAGCTCAAAACTAGACTCGGTTGGCGGCGAGCAGTACTTC. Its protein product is CASSKLDSVGGEQYF. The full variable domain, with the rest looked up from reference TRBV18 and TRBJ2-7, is NAGVMQNPRHLVRRRGQEARLRCSPMKGHSHVYWYRQLPEEGLKFMVYLQKENIIDESGMPKERFSAEFPKEGPSILRIQQVVRGDSAAYFCASSKLDSVGGEQYFGPGTRLTVT.